These 2 T cell receptor beta chains were sequenced from one sample in a study of T cells in Graves' hyperthyroidism and ophthalmopathy. Researchers took RNA transcripts and amplified the TCR beta CDR3 regions from them. The HTBI set primed first-round TCR CDR3 RT-PCR. Using its own MiXCR run on the multiplex PCR reads, TCRdb lists one record per CDR3 protein. The sample includes hundreds of thousands of distinct CDR3 sequences, 35% to 55% of them seen just once. Sequences were obtained from peripheral blood or thyroid tissue (not recorded which). The receptors derive from a woman between 18 and 29 years old with Graves' hyperthyroidism.

This clonotype has just one count. The gene calls are TRBV29-1 and TRBJ1-2, with D perhaps matching TRBD1 (5 bases). Germline CDR1 and CDR2: SQVTM and ANQGSEA. This CDR3 has 11 residues. Trimming shortened V by 6 bases and J by 6 bases, and 11 bases separated the two germline ends. The CDR3, as DNA: TGCAGCGTCCAGGGAGCGCATGGCTACACCTTC. It codes for CSVQGAHGYTF.

The chain is built from TRBV6-1 and TRBJ1-3; D perhaps matches TRBD1 (5 bases). CDR3 size: 16 residues. Germline assignment: CDR1 MNHNS and CDR2 SASEGT. Between the trimmed V and J ends, which lost 6 bases and 0 bases, there was a span of 15 bases. CDR3 nucleotides: TGTGCCAGCAGCCCTTCGGGACGGAACTCTGGAAACACCATATATTTT. It codes for CASSPSGRNSGNTIYF.